This T cell receptor (beta chain) emerged from a study of blood T cell repertoires in COVID-19. Study members were between about 18 and 95 years old and lived in 24 US regions. Assignments of participants to cohorts depended upon their own reported clinical history. All recovered Cohort 3 donors got two negative PCRs, got clearance, or saw symptom resolution. V was clipped by 4 bases and J by 3 bases; unmatched bases: 6. CDR3 length equals 15 residues. The germline gives CDR1 SGHRS, CDR2 YFSETQ. Sequenced by immunoSEQ multiplex PCR; TCRdb stores in-frame clones only, minus some. The table shows fewer than 250,000 clones, with 84% occurring only once.

The J gene is TRBJ2-1, the V gene TRBV5-1, with 8 bases fitting TRBD1. The sequence was collected from a man aged 55 to 70 who had recovered from COVID-19. Sequencing was carried out using PBMCs or T cells enriched from blood (not recorded which). The CDR3 DNA is TGCGCCAGCAGCCCCAGGGGGCAAAACTACAATGAGCAGTTCTTC. Translating it yields CASSPRGQNYNEQFF. The whole variable domain, remainder taken from reference TRBV5-1 and TRBJ2-1, is KAGVTQTPRYLIKTRGQQVTLSCSPISGHRSVSWYQQTPGQGLQFLFEYFSETQRNKGNFPGRFSGRQFSNSRSEMNVSTLELGDSALYLCASSPRGQNYNEQFFGPGTRLTVL.